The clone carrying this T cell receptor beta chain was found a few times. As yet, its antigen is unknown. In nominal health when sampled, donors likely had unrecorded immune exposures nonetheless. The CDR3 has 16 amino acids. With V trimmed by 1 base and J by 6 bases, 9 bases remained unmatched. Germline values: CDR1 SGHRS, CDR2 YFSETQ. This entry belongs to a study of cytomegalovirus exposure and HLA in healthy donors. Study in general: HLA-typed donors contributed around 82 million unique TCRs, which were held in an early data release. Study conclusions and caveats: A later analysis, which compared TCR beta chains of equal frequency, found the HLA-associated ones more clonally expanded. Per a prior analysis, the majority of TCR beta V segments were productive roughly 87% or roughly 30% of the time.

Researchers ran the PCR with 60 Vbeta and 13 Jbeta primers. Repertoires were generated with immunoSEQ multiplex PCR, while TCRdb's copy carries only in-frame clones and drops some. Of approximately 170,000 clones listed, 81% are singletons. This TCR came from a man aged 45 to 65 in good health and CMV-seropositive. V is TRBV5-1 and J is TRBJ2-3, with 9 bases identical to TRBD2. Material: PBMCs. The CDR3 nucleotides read TGCGCCAGCAGCTTGTCTGTCGCGGGAGGGTTTGATACGCAGTATTTT. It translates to CASSLSVAGGFDTQYF.